This T cell receptor (beta chain) was sequenced for a study of T cells in Graves' hyperthyroidism and ophthalmopathy. Study conclusions and caveats: Also found in blood were most expanded thyroid clonotypes above 0.001.

This CDR3 comprises 14 residues. Trimming took 3 bases from V and 3 from J, leaving 9 bases between them. CDR1 and CDR2 (germline): SNHLY, FYNNEI. Amplification targeted TCR beta CDR3 regions from RNA transcripts. During a first-round RT-PCR of the TCR CDR3, the HTBI primer set was used. TCRdb independently ran MiXCR on the multiplex PCR reads; one entry per CDR3 protein. This sample has 100,000 to 130,000 distinct CDR3 sequences, with approximately 15% found just once. As to this clonotype: The target antigen is unknown.

Sequenced sample: blood. The chain joins TRBV2 to TRBJ1-5; possible D gene TRBD1, 6 bases. This clonotype was sampled from a woman aged 45 to 65 with Graves' hyperthyroidism. The CDR3 coding sequence is TGTGCCAGCAGTGATCGGGGGCACAATCAGCCCCAGCATTTT. Protein sequence: CASSDRGHNQPQHF.